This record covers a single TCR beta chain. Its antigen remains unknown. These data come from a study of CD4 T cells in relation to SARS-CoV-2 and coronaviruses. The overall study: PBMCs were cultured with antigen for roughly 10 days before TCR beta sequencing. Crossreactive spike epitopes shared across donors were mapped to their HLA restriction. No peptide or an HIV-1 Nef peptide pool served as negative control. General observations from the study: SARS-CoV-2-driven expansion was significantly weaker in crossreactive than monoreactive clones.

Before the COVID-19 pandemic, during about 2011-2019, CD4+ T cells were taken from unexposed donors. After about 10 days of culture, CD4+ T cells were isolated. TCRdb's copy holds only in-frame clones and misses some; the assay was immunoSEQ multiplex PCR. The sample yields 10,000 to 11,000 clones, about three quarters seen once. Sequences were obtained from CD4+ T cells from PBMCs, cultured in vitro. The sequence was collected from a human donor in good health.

Written as DNA, the CDR3 is TGTGCCAGCACCTTTAAGGTACGAGCTGTAACATTGTGGGGACCGGAAGTCTACACCTTC. This sequence encodes CASTFKVRAVTLWGPEVYTF. The J gene is TRBJ1-2, the V gene TRBV5-8; D is possibly TRBD1 (5 bases). Germline lookup yields CDR1 SGHTS and CDR2 YDEGEE. V lost 6 bases to trimming and J lost 10 bases, with 40 bases between them. The CDR3 consists of 20 residues.